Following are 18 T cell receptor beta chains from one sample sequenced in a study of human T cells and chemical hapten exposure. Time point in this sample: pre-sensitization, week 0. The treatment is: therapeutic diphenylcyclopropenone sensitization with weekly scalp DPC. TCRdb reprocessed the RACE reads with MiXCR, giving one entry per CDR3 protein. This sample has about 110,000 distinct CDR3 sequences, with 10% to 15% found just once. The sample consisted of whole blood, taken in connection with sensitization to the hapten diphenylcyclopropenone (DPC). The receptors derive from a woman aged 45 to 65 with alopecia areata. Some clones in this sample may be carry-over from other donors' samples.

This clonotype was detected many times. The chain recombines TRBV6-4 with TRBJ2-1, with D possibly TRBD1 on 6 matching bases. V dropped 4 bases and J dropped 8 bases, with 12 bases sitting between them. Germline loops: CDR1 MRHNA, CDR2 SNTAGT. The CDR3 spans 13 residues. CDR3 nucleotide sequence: TGTGCCAGCAGTGCTCAACAGGGATATGAGCAGTTCTTC. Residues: CASSAQQGYEQFF.

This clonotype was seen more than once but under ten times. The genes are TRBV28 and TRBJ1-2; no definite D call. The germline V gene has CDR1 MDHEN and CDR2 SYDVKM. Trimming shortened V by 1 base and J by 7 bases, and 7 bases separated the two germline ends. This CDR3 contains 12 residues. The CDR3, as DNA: TGTGCCAGCAGTTTATTTGAGGGTGGCTACACCTTC. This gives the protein CASSLFEGGYTF.

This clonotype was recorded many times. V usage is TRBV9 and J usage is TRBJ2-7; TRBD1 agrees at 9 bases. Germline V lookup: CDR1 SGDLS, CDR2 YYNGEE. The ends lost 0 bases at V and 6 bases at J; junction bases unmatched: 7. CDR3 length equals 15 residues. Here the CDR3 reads CASSVALGQGGEQYF. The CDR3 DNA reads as TGTGCCAGCAGCGTAGCTCTGGGACAGGGAGGCGAGCAGTACTTC.

CDR3 loop: CASGTPGVSPLGDTQYF. In DNA form, the CDR3 reads TGTGCCAGCGGTACCCCGGGGGTCAGCCCGTTGGGGGATACGCAGTATTTT. The chain uses TRBV11-2 and TRBJ2-3; a possible D gene is TRBD2 (6 bases). Trimming took off 8 bases at V and 6 bases at J, with 27 bases between the two ends. CDR1 is SGHAT and CDR2 is FQNNGV in the germline V gene. This CDR3 comprises 17 residues.

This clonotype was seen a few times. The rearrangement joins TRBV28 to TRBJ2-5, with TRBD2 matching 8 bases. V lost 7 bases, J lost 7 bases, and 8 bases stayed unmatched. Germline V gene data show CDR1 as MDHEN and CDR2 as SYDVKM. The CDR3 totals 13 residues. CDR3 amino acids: CASTREGRRTQYF. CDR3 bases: TGTGCCAGCACCCGGGAGGGGCGGAGGACCCAGTACTTC.

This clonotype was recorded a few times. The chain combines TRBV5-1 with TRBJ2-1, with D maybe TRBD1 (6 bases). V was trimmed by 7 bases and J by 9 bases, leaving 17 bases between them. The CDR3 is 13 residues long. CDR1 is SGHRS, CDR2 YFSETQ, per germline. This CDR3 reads CASFVQGSSEQFF. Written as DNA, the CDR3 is TGCGCCAGCTTTGTACAGGGTTCGAGTGAGCAGTTCTTC.

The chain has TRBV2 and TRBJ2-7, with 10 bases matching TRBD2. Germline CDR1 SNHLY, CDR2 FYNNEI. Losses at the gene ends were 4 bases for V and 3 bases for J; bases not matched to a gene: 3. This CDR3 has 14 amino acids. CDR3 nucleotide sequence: TGTGCCAGCAGTGCTCTAGCGGGGGTCTACGAGCAGTACTTC. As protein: CASSALAGVYEQYF. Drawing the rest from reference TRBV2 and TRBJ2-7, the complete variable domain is EPEVTQTPSHQVTQMGQEVILRCVPISNHLYFYWYRQILGQKVEFLVSFYNNEISEKSEIFDDQFSVERPDGSNFTLKIRSTKLEDSAMYFCASSALAGVYEQYFGPGTRLTVT.

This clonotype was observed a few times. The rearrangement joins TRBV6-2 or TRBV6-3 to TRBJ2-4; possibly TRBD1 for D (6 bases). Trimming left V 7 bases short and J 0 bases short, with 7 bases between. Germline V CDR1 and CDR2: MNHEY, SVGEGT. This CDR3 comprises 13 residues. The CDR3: CASKQGAKNIQYF. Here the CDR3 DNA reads TGTGCCAGCAAACAGGGAGCCAAAAACATTCAGTACTTC.

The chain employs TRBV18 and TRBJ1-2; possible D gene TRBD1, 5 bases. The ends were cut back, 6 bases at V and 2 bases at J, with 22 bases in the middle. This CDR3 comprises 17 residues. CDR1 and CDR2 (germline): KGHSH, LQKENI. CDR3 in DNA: TGTGCCAGCTCGCTCCGGGGCTCAATCCGATTGAACTATGGCTACACCTTC. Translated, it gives CASSLRGSIRLNYGYTF.

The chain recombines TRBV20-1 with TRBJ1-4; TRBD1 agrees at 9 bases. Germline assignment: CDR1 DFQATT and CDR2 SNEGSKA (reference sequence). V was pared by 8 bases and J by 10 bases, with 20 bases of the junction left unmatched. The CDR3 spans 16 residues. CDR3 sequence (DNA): TGCAGTACCTTCCCCCTAGCCGGGACAGGGAGTGTAAAACTGTTTTTT. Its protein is CSTFPLAGTGSVKLFF.

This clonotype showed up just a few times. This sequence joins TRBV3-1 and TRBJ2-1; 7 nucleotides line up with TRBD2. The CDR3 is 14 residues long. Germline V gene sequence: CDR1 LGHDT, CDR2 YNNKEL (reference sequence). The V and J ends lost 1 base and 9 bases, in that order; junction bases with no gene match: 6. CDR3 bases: TGTGCCAGCAGCCAAGTATCTAGCGGTGGTGAGCAGTTCTTC. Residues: CASSQVSSGGEQFF.

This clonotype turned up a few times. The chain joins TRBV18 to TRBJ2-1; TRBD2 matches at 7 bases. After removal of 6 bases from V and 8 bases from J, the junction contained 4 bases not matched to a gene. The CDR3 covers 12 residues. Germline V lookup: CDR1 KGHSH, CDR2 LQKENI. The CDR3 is CASSPGGDEQFF. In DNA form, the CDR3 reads TGTGCCAGCTCTCCGGGAGGAGATGAGCAGTTCTTC.

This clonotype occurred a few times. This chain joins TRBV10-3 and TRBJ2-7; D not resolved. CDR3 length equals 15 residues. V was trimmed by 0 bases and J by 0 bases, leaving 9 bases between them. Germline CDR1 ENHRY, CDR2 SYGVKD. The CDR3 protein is CAISESNSLSYEQYF. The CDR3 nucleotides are TGTGCCATCAGTGAGTCAAACAGTCTCTCCTACGAGCAGTACTTC.

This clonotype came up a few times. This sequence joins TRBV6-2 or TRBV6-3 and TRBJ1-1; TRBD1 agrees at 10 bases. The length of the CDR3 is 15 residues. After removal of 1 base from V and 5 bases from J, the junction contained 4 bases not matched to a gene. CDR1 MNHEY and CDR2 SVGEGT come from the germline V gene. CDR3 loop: CASSYLDRGITEAFF. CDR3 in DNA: TGTGCCAGCAGTTACTTGGACAGGGGGATTACTGAAGCTTTCTTT.

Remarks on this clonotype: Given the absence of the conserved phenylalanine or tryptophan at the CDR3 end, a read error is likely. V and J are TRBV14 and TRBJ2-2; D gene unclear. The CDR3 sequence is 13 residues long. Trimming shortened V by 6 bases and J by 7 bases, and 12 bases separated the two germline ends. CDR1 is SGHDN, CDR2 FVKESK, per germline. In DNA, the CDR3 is TGTGCCAGCAGTCCGCGGCGGATCGGGGAGCTGTTTTTA. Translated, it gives CASSPRRIGELFL.

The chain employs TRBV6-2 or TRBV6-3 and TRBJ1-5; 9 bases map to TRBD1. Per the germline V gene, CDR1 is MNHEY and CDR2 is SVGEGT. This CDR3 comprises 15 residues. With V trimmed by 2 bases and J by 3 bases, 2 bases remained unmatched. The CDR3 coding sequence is TGTGCCAGCAGTTACGACAGGGGGAACAATCAGCCCCAGCATTTT. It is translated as CASSYDRGNNQPQHF.

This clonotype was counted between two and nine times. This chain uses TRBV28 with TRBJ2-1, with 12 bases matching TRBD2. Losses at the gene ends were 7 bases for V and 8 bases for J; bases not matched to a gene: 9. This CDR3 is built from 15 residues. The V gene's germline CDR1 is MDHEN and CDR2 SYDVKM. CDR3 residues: CASKKTSGSSYEQFF. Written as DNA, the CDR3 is TGTGCCAGCAAAAAGACTAGCGGGAGCAGCTATGAGCAGTTCTTC.

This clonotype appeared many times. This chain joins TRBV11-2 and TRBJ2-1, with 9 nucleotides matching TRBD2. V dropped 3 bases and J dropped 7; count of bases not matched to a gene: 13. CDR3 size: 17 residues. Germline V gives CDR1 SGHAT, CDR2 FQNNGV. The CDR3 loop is CASSFSRPRGGKNEQFF. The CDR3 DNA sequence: TGTGCCAGCAGCTTTTCGCGCCCGCGGGGGGGTAAGAATGAGCAGTTCTTC.